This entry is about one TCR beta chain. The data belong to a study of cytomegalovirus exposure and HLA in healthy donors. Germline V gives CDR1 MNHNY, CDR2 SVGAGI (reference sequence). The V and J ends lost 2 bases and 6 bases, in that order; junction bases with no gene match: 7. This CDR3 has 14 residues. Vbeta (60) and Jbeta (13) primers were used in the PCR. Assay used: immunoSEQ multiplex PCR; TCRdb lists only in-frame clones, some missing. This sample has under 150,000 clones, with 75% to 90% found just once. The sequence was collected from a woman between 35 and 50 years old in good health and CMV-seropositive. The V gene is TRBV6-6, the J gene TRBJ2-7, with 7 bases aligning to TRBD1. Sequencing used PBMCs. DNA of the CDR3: TGTGCCAGCAGTTACGAGACAGGGCATCGCGAGCAGTACTTC. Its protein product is CASSYETGHREQYF.